This TCR beta chain was obtained from a study of graft-versus-host responses after intestinal transplantation (dated by TCRdb to the early 2020s). About the investigation overall: The transplants that recipients got were multivisceral, liver-intestinal, or isolated intestinal. Anti-thymocyte globulin induction was given to all recipients, followed by maintenance tacrolimus and steroids for approximately three years. Graft-versus-host and host-versus-graft alloreactive T cell clones were tracked in the graft, circulation and bone marrow after intestinal transplantation using bulk TCR-beta CDR3 sequencing. To identify alloreactive clones, pre-transplant mixed lymphocyte reaction products were sequenced and compared with unstimulated pre-transplant donor and recipient T cells. The cohort enrolled under 25 intestinal transplant recipients including one retransplant, and 3 patients lacking pretransplant specimens were excluded. Donor T cell macrochimerism was defined as a peak of at least 4% donor T cells among recipient peripheral blood mononuclear cells. Rather than going through the commercial service, samples from three later patients were sequenced in-house on an Illumina MiSeq and processed with MiXCR.

Summary of the overall study and its limitations: GvH clones were found in recipient bone marrow, and some of the GvH clones appeared earlier in ileal mucosa or blood, which is consistent with an intestinal mucosal origin. Peak levels of circulating GvH clones were associated with declines in HvG clones early after transplant. Conclusions were limited by the relatively low number and heterogeneity of intestinal transplant patients. In the allografts of patients with donor T cell macrochimerism, GvH to HvG T cell clonal ratios were high.

As concerns this clone: The target of this receptor is not known. No quality values exist for individual bases; no much larger clone is one base distant.

The CDR3 spans 17 residues, from the cysteine through the phenylalanine. Only the CDR3 portion is preserved as DNA: 51 bases, with reading frame beginning at the first base. V sheds 4 bases and J sheds 0 bases, leaving 18 bases between their ends. As encoded in the germline V gene, CDR1 is SGHDT while CDR2 is YYEEEE. The library was produced with the immunoSEQ multiplex PCR assay. High-throughput TCR-beta CDR3 sequencing of genomic DNA from most patients was performed by Adaptive Biotechnologies. The authors' pipeline ran thus. Adaptive's ImmunoSEQ software supplied the TCR sequencing data for 18 patients, while MiXCR and VDJtools were used to process a few other patients. CDR3 nucleotide sequences shared between donor and recipient were removed because the origin of such sequences could not be assigned. To count as alloreactive, a clone needed at least 2-fold expansion over unstimulated cells and a minimum CFSE-low frequency of 0.002% (template counts) or 0.001% (read counts). Mappable clones were those detected in sequenced pre-transplant spleen, lymph node, or MLR CFSE-low populations of the donor or recipient. Cumulative frequency of alloreactive clones was calculated as a percentage of all sequences weighted by copy number. Entries here come from immuneACCESS through TCRdb and include only in-frame sequences with V and J called. Some clones fail to appear in such tables; in the studies checked, an unresolved V gene covers under half of the shortfall, and the cause of the remainder is unknown. D and trimming were read from the DNA, whereas the V and J calls and clone size are those reported in that table. Across this sample there are more than 10,000 clones, with 80% to 95% seen only once. Around 4% of the sample rests with the top ten.

Blood samples were collected up to 4 times in the first month after transplant and then at least monthly when available. The receptor comes from a human patient who received an intestinal transplant, so some T cells may come from the graft donor. The chain uses TRBV5-6 and TRBJ2-3; a tentative D match to TRBD2 spans 5 bases. This material consisted of PBMCs, taken about 32 months after intestinal transplantation. The CDR3 region: CASSPLTLLGSTDTQYF. At the DNA level, the sequence is TGTGCCAGCAGCCCCTTAACCCTACTAGGGAGCACAGATACGCAGTATTTT.